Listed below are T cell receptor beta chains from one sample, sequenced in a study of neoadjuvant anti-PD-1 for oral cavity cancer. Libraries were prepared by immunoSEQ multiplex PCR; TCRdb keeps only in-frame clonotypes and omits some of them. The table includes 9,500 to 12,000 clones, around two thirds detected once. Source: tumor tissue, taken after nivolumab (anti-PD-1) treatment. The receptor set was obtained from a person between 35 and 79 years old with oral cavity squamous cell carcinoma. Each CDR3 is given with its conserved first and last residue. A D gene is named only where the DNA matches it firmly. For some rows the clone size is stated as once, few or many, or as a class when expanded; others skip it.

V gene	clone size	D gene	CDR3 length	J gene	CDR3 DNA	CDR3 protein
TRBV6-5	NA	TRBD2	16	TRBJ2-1	TGTGCCAGCAGTTACCGGACTAGCGGGACCCACAATGAGCAGTTCTTC	CASSYRTSGTHNEQFF
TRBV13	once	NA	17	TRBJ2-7	TGTGCCAGCAGCTTATTAACGCCAAACAGCCTCTCCTACGAGCAGTACTTC	CASSLLTPNSLSYEQYF
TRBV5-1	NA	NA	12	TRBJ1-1	TGTGCCAGCAGCTTACCGTCCACTGAAGCTTTCTTT	CASSLPSTEAFF
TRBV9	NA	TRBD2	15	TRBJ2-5	TGTGCCAGCAGCGTAAGACTAGCGCCTCAAGAGACCCAGTACTTC	CASSVRLAPQETQYF
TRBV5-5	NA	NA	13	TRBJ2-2	TGTGCCAGCAGCTTTGGTAGTGCCGGGGAGCTGTTTTTT	CASSFGSAGELFF
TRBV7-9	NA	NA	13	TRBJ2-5	TGTGCCAGCAGCCTGGACCATCGGGGGACCCAGTACTTC	CASSLDHRGTQYF
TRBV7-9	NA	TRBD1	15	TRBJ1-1	TGTGCCAGCAGCTCCCAGACAGGGTTCAACACTGAAGCTTTCTTT	CASSSQTGFNTEAFF
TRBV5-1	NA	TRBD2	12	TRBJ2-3	TGCGCCAGCAGCGCTAGCGGAGATACGCAGTATTTT	CASSASGDTQYF
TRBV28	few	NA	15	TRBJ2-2	TGTGCCAGCCGACGCCAGGGTCTCCTGGTCGGGGAGCTGTTTTTT	CASRRQGLLVGELFF
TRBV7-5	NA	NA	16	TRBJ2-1	NA	CARSPVGSGALNEQFF
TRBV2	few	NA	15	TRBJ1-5	TGTGCCAGCAGTGAAGGAGGAGCTTTTCGTCAGCCCCAGCATTTT	CASSEGGAFRQPQHF
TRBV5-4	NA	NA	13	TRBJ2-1	TGTGCCAGCAGCTTGGCTGTCTACAATGAGCAGTTCTTC	CASSLAVYNEQFF
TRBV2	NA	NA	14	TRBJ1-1	TGTGCCAGCATCCGGACGGACCCGAACACTGAAGCTTTCTTT	CASIRTDPNTEAFF
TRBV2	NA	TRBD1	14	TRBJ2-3	TGTGCCAGCAGGGGACAGGGGGCAGGAGATACGCAGTATTTT	CASRGQGAGDTQYF
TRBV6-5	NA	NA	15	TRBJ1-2	TGTGCCAGCAGGCCTCCTAAGGGAACCAACTATGGCTACACCTTC	CASRPPKGTNYGYTF
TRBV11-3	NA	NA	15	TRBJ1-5	TGTGCCAGCAGCTTGGAAACCAAAGACAATCAGCCCCAGCATTTT	CASSLETKDNQPQHF
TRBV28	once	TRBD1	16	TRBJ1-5	TGTGCCAGCAGTTTATTGGCGGGGACAGGGCCTCAGCCCCAGCATTTT	CASSLLAGTGPQPQHF
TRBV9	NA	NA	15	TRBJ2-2	TGTGCCAGCAGCTCCCCCGCTAGCGTCACCGGGGAGCTGTTTTTT	CASSSPASVTGELFF
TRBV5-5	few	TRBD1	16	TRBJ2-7	TGTGCCAGCAGCTCACAGGGGGCCAATAATCTTAATGAGCAGTACTTC	CASSSQGANNLNEQYF
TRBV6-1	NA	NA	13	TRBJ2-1	TGTGCCAGCAGTCCCCAGGGACCCCCGAAGGGGTTCTTC	CASSPQGPPKGFF
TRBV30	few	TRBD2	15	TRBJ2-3	TGTGCCTGGGGTCGACTAGCGACTAGCACAGATACGCAGTATTTT	CAWGRLATSTDTQYF
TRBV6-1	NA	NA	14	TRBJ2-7	TGTGCCAGCACACAATCCCTGGGGGCCCACGAGCAGTACTTC	CASTQSLGAHEQYF
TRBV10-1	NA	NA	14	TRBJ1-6	TGCGCCAGCAGTGAGTGGAGAGATAATTCACCCCTCCACTTT	CASSEWRDNSPLHF
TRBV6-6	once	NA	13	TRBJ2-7	TGTGCCAGCAGGTTCGGAACAGGGAACGAGCAGTACTTC	CASRFGTGNEQYF
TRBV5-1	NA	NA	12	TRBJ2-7	TGCGCCAGCAGCTCGGGGCCCTACGAGCAGTACTTC	CASSSGPYEQYF
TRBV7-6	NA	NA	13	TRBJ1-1	TGTGCCAGCATGCGGACGCCCAACACTGAAGCTTTCTTT	CASMRTPNTEAFF
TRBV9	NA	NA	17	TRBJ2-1	TGTGCCAGCAGCGTCCGGGACCAACCCTCAAATTACAATGAGCAGTTCTTC	CASSVRDQPSNYNEQFF
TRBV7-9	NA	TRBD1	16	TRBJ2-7	TGTGCCAGCAGCTTAGCACCGGGACAGCGAGGCTACGAGCAGTACTTC	CASSLAPGQRGYEQYF
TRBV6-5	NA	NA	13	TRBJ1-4	TGTGCCAGCAGTCGGGACTATAATGAAAAACTGTTTTTT	CASSRDYNEKLFF
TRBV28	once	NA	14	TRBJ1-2	TGTGCCAGCAGGTGGAAAGGGACGGCCTATGGCTACACCTTC	CASRWKGTAYGYTF
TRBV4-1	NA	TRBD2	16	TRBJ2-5	TGCGCCAGCACCCTGACTAGCGGGGGACCCGGGGAGACCCAGTACTTC	CASTLTSGGPGETQYF
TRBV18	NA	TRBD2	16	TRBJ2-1	TGTGCCAGCTCACTCCGTACTAGCGGGGGCTACAATGAGCAGTTCTTC	CASSLRTSGGYNEQFF
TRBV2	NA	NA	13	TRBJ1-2	TGTGCCAGCAGTGCTTTGGTAGGGTCTGGCTACACCTTC	CASSALVGSGYTF
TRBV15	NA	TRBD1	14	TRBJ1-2	TGTGCCACCAGCTCGGACAGGGGGATCCATGGCTACACCTTC	CATSSDRGIHGYTF
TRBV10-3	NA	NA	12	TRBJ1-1	TGTGCCATCTCCGGAATAGACACTGAAGCTTTCTTT	CAISGIDTEAFF
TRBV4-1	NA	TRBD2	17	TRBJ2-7	TGCGCCAGCAGCCAAGATCCCGCGGGAGCCCTCCGCTACGAGCAGTACTTC	CASSQDPAGALRYEQYF
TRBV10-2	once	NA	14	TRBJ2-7	TGCGCCAGCAGTGAGCGAGCGGAGCTCTACGAGCAGTACTTC	CASSERAELYEQYF
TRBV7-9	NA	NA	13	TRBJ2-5	TGTGCCAGCAGCTTAATCCGGGAAGAGACCCAGTACTTC	CASSLIREETQYF
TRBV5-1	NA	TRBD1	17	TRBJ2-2	TGCGCCAGCAGCTTGGGGACAGGGGGATCCCTACCCGGGGAGCTGTTTTTT	CASSLGTGGSLPGELFF
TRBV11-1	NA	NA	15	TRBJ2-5	TGTGCCAGCAGCTTAGGCCCCACCCCGAAGGAGACCCAGTACTTC	CASSLGPTPKETQYF
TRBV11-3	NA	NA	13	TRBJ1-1	TGTGCCAGCAGCTTAGCTATGTACACTGAAGCTTTCTTT	CASSLAMYTEAFF
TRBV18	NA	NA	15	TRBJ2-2	TGTGCCAGCTCACCGGCAGGGGCCTTCACCGGGGAGCTGTTTTTT	CASSPAGAFTGELFF
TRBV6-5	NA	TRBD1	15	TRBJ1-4	TGTGCCAGCAGAACAGGGGGCGGCACTAATGAAAAACTGTTTTTT	CASRTGGGTNEKLFF
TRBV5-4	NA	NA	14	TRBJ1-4	TGTGCCAGCAGCTTCGGGGGCGCGGGTGAAAAACTGTTTTTT	CASSFGGAGEKLFF
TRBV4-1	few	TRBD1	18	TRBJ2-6	TGCGCCAGCAGCCAGTCCGGGACAGGGTTTGTCGGGGCCAACGTCCTGACTTTC	CASSQSGTGFVGANVLTF
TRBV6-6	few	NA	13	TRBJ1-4	TGTGCCAGCAGTTTGGCAGCTAATGAAAAACTGTTTTTT	CASSLAANEKLFF
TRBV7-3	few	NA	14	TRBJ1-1	TGTGCCAGCAGCTTACTACCGATGGGTACTGAAGCTTTCTTT	CASSLLPMGTEAFF
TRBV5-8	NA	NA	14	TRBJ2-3	TGTGCCAGCAGCCCCACTAGATCGGAGGATACGCAGTATTTT	CASSPTRSEDTQYF
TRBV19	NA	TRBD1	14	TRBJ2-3	TGTGCCAGTAGGGACAGGGGGAGTACAGATACGCAGTATTTT	CASRDRGSTDTQYF
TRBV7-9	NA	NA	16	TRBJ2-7	TGTGCCAGCAGCTCCAGGACCGCCAGAAGCTCCTACGAGCAGTACTTC	CASSSRTARSSYEQYF
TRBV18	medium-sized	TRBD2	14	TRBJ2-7	TGTGCCAGCTCCGTACTAGCGGGAGATAGCGAGCAGTACTTC	CASSVLAGDSEQYF
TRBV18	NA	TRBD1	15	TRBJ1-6	TGTGCCAGCTCACCACAGGGACAGGGGAATTCACCCCTCCACTTT	CASSPQGQGNSPLHF